This passage covers 8 T cell receptor beta chains from one sample sequenced in a study of T cells in Graves' hyperthyroidism and ophthalmopathy. TCR beta CDR3 regions were amplified from RNA. The TCR CDR3 was amplified in a first-round RT-PCR using the HTBI primer set. TCRdb ran MiXCR on the multiplex PCR reads and lists one entry per CDR3 protein. The sample yields about 400,000 distinct CDR3 sequences, roughly 13% seen once. Sequencing was carried out using blood. The receptor set was obtained from a man over 45 with Graves' ophthalmopathy.

V is TRBV29-1 and J is TRBJ2-1; D is uncertain. V lost 3 bases and J 8 bases, leaving 5 bases between the germline ends. The CDR3 runs 10 residues. Germline CDR1 is SQVTM and CDR2 is ANQGSEA. The CDR3 sequence is CSVDPHEQFF. The CDR3 DNA reads as TGCAGCGTTGACCCCCATGAGCAGTTCTTC.

There are a few counts of this clonotype. The chain combines TRBV6-6 with TRBJ2-1, with D unresolved. Looked up from germline, CDR1 is MNHNY and CDR2 is SVGAGI (reference sequence). This CDR3 is 13 amino acids long. V lost 0 bases and J lost 7, with 7 bases in between. Here the CDR3 DNA reads TGTGCCAGCAGTTACTCTCAGTGGAATGAGCAGTTCTTC. The encoded protein is CASSYSQWNEQFF.

This chain joins TRBV9 and TRBJ1-6; TRBD1 agrees at 8 bases. The germline V gene has CDR1 SGDLS and CDR2 YYNGEE. J gave up 6 bases and V 4 bases, and 6 bases lay outside the gene matches. The CDR3 is 15 residues long. CDR3 loop: CASSTSGGSNSPLHF. The DNA of the CDR3 is TGTGCCAGCAGCACTTCAGGGGGCTCTAATTCACCCCTCCACTTT. The whole variable domain, filled in from reference TRBV9 and TRBJ1-6, reads DSGVTQTPKHLITATGQRVTLRCSPRSGDLSVYWYQQSLDQGLQFLIQYYNGEERAKGNILERFSAQQFPDLHSELNLSSLELGDSALYFCASSTSGGSNSPLHFGNGTRLTVT.

A few counts support this clonotype. The chain links TRBV12-3 or TRBV12-4 to TRBJ2-1; 12 bases map to TRBD2. J was trimmed by 13 bases and V by 5 bases; bases with no gene match: 9. There are 14 residues in the CDR3. CDR3 sequence: CASSSRLAGAPQFF. The CDR3, as DNA: TGTGCCAGCAGTAGTAGACTAGCGGGAGCCCCCCAGTTCTTC.

Ten or more counts support this clonotype. The chain employs TRBV3-1 and TRBJ1-4; TRBD1 agrees at 9 bases. The ends lost 2 bases at V and 8 bases at J; junction bases unmatched: 3. Germline values: CDR1 LGHDT, CDR2 YNNKEL (reference sequence). The CDR3 covers 14 residues. The CDR3 loop reads CASSQTTGGEKLFF. CDR3 in DNA: TGTGCCAGCAGCCAAACGACAGGGGGAGAAAAACTGTTTTTT.

The CDR3 region has the DNA TGTGCCAGCAGTATTTCGCAGGGGAGCAAAAACATTCAGTACTTC. Residues: CASSISQGSKNIQYF. The chain links TRBV6-1 to TRBJ2-4; perhaps TRBD1 as D (6 bases). Trimming pared 5 bases from V and 3 bases from J, leaving 14 bases between. Germline V gene sequence: CDR1 MNHNS, CDR2 SASEGT. This CDR3 region has 15 residues.

There are many counts of this clonotype. The J gene is TRBJ2-7, the V gene TRBV6-1, with D uncertain. Germline CDR1 MNHNS, CDR2 SASEGT. Trimming pared 5 bases from V and 3 bases from J, leaving 14 bases between. The CDR3 is 14 amino acids. CDR3 region: CASSRASWNYEQYF. DNA for the CDR3: TGTGCCAGCAGTCGGGCGTCTTGGAACTACGAGCAGTACTTC.

This clonotype has only a few counts. The rearrangement uses TRBV6-1 and TRBJ2-7; 8 bases fit TRBD2. CDR1 is MNHNS, CDR2 SASEGT, per germline. The CDR3 is 14 residues long. V shed 6 bases, J shed 2 bases, and the junction held 6 bases outside the gene matches. CDR3: CASREAGGPYEQYF. The DNA of the CDR3 is TGTGCCAGCAGGGAGGCGGGAGGCCCCTACGAGCAGTACTTC.